The rows below give T cell receptor beta chains drawn from one sample of a study of blood T cell repertoires in COVID-19. TCRdb's copy holds only in-frame clones and misses some; the assay was immunoSEQ multiplex PCR. The sample carries some 260,000 clones, 70% to 90% recorded once. Source material: peripheral blood. The source of these receptors is a man aged 18 to 30 with active or convalescent COVID-19. CDR3s include the opening cysteine and the closing phenylalanine or tryptophan. D genes are given only for firm matches. Clone size, where shown, is once, few, many, or a class for clones that have expanded.

16 TRBJ1-5 . TRBD1 TRBV2 TGTGCCAGCAGAAACCCGGGGACAGGGGTCAATCAGCCCCAGCATTTT CASRNPGTGVNQPQHF
15 TRBJ1-1 few . TRBV18 TGTGCCAGCTCACTATACTCAGGGTGGGACACTGAAGCTTTCTTT CASSLYSGWDTEAFF
17 TRBJ2-2 . TRBD2 TRBV4-2 TGTGCCAGCAGCCAAGATGTGTGGCGGGAGAGCACCGGGGAGCTGTTTTTT CASSQDVWRESTGELFF
14 TRBJ2-5 . . TRBV2 TGTGCCAGCAGCACAGGGTTGAGGCAAGAGACCCAGTACTTC CASSTGLRQETQYF
18 TRBJ2-5 . TRBD2 TRBV9 TGTGCCAGCAGCGTAGACGGTCTAGCGGGGGGACGAGGAGAGACCCAGTACTTC CASSVDGLAGGRGETQYF
15 TRBJ1-1 . . TRBV25-1 TGTGCCAGCAGTAACAGGGACGTCATGAACACTGAAGCTTTCTTT CASSNRDVMNTEAFF
13 TRBJ2-5 once TRBD1 TRBV18 TGTGCCAGCTCTCCCGGACAGGGGGAGACCCAGTACTTC CASSPGQGETQYF
15 TRBJ1-2 . . TRBV27 TGTGCCAGCAGCTCTTATCCATTGGGGCCGGGCGGCTACACCTTC CASSSYPLGPGGYTF
16 TRBJ2-4 . . TRBV28 TGTGCCAGCCAACCGGCAGGGACTCTAGCCAAAAACATTCAGTACTTC CASQPAGTLAKNIQYF
16 TRBJ1-1 . TRBD1 TRBV18 TGTGCCAGCTCACCGGGGACAGCGACCATGAACACTGAAGCTTTCTTT CASSPGTATMNTEAFF
16 TRBJ2-1 . TRBD2 TRBV4-3 TGCGCCAGCAGCCAAGATTACGGGGGGGGCTACAATGAGCAGTTCTTC CASSQDYGGGYNEQFF
13 TRBJ1-6 . . TRBV7-3 TGTGCCAGCAGCTTAAATCGGGAATCACCCCTCCACTTT CASSLNRESPLHF
13 TRBJ2-7 . . TRBV19 TGTGCCAGTAAGAACGGTGCGGTGGACGAGCAGTACTTC CASKNGAVDEQYF
13 TRBJ1-4 few TRBD1 TRBV18 TGTGCCAGCTCGACAGGGGGTCGAGTAAAACTGTTTTTT CASSTGGRVKLFF
17 TRBJ2-7 once . TRBV4-2 TGTGCCAGCAGCCAAGGACCAGGGGACCGGTACTCCTACGAGCAGTACTTC CASSQGPGDRYSYEQYF
14 TRBJ2-3 . . TRBV3-1/TRBV3-2 TGTGCCAGCAGCCCGCGCGAAGACACAGATACGCAGTATTTT CASSPREDTDTQYF
13 TRBJ1-2 . . TRBV4-1 TGCGCCAGCAGCTCCGGGATAATCTATGGCTACACCTTC CASSSGIIYGYTF
13 TRBJ1-1 . . TRBV28 TGTACAAACTCAGAACAGGGACGAGGGCTGGCTTTCTTT CTNSEQGRGLAFF
13 TRBJ2-7 . . TRBV6-2/TRBV6-3 TGTGCCAGCAGTCCCGGGAGATCCTACGAGCAGTACTTC CASSPGRSYEQYF
13 TRBJ1-2 . . TRBV11-2 TGTGCCAGCAGGCAGGGGTTGGCCTATGGCTACACCTTC CASRQGLAYGYTF
13 TRBJ2-1 . . TRBV29-1 TGCAGCGTTGATCCAAACTCCTACAATGAGCAGTTCTTC CSVDPNSYNEQFF
15 TRBJ1-2 once TRBD1 TRBV7-2 TGTGCCAGCAGCCCACAGGGGGCGAAGTATTATGGCTACACCTTC CASSPQGAKYYGYTF
15 TRBJ1-1 . . TRBV5-8 TGTGCCAGCAGCTTGGAGCGGGGGAAGAACACTGAAGCTTTCTTT CASSLERGKNTEAFF
17 TRBJ1-2 . TRBD1 TRBV27 TGTGCCAGCAGTTTATCTACCCCCGGGACAGTACACTATGGCTACACCTTC CASSLSTPGTVHYGYTF
16 TRBJ2-2 . . TRBV19 TGTGCCAGTAGTATTGGGTCAGGGATAAACACCGGGGAGCTGTTTTTT CASSIGSGINTGELFF
15 TRBJ2-1 . TRBD2 TRBV27 TGTGCCAGCAGAATGAGCGGGAGGGCCGTCAATGAGCAGTTCTTC CASRMSGRAVNEQFF
15 TRBJ1-3 . TRBD1 TRBV7-8 TGTGCCAGCAGCTTTACAGGGGGGTCTGGAAACACCATATATTTT CASSFTGGSGNTIYF
14 TRBJ1-5 . TRBD1 TRBV30 TGTGCCTGGGCCGGGACAGGGGCCCCTCAGCCCCAGCATTTT CAWAGTGAPQPQHF
12 TRBJ1-2 . . TRBV2 TGTGCCAGCAATTCCCGGGGATATGGCTACACCTTC CASNSRGYGYTF
15 TRBJ2-3 once TRBD2 TRBV5-4 TGTGCCAGCAGCGGGACTAGCGGGAGTGCAGATACGCAGTATTTT CASSGTSGSADTQYF
15 TRBJ1-3 . . TRBV19 TGTGCCAGTAACCCCACCACTCTCTCTGGAAACACCATATATTTT CASNPTTLSGNTIYF
14 TRBJ1-2 . TRBD1 TRBV6-5 TGTGCCAGCAGGACTCCCGGGACAGCCTATGGCTACACCTTC CASRTPGTAYGYTF
14 TRBJ2-1 . TRBD1 TRBV19 TGTGCCAGTAGTCCGGGGACAGGGGTCCATGAGCAGTTCTTC CASSPGTGVHEQFF
15 TRBJ2-2 few TRBD1 TRBV5-5 TGTGCCAGCAGCCGGACCGGACAGGGCTACGGGGAGCTGTTTTTT CASSRTGQGYGELFF
14 TRBJ2-5 . . TRBV4-3 TGCGCCAGCAGCCCAACTGTGCCGGGGGAGACCCAGTACTTC CASSPTVPGETQYF
15 TRBJ2-5 . . TRBV5-1 TGCGCCAGCAGCTCACAGGGCCCGGATAGCGAGACCCAGTACTTC CASSSQGPDSETQYF
17 TRBJ2-5 few TRBD2 TRBV7-9 TGTGCCAGCAGCTCCTCCCGACTAGCGGGAGGGGAAGAGACCCAGTACTTC CASSSSRLAGGEETQYF
15 TRBJ2-7 . TRBD2 TRBV19 TGTGCCAGTAGGCTAGCGGGAGGTCCTATCTACGAGCAGTACTTC CASRLAGGPIYEQYF
13 TRBJ1-1 few . TRBV11-2 TGTGCCAGCAGCTTAACATCGACAGCTGAAGCTTTCTTT CASSLTSTAEAFF
12 TRBJ2-7 once . TRBV18 TGTGCCAGCTCGTCCCAATCCTACGAGCAGTACTTC CASSSQSYEQYF
16 TRBJ1-4 once . TRBV5-1 TGCGCCAGCAGGTTTGGACAGACTGCAACTAATGAAAAACTGTTTTTT CASRFGQTATNEKLFF
14 TRBJ1-2 . TRBD1 TRBV18 TGTGCCAGCTCACCACAGGGACAGATATATGGCTACACCTTC CASSPQGQIYGYTF
13 TRBJ1-3 . . TRBV11-2 TGTGCCAGCAGCTTATCAGGGCCGGACACCATATATTTT CASSLSGPDTIYF
16 TRBJ2-7 . TRBD1 TRBV4-1 TGCGCCAGCAGCCAAGTATTTCGGGACAGGGATTACGAGCAGTACTTC CASSQVFRDRDYEQYF
13 TRBJ2-3 . TRBD1 TRBV29-1 TGCAGCGTGTTAGGACAGGCAGCAGATACGCAGTATTTT CSVLGQAADTQYF
16 TRBJ2-7 . TRBD2 TRBV7-2 TGTGCCAGCAGCTTAACCTCCGGGACTAGCGGGAGAGAGCAGTACTTC CASSLTSGTSGREQYF
14 TRBJ1-4 once . TRBV3-1/TRBV3-2 TGTGCCAGCAGCCTGCGGGTTTTGAGTGAAAAACTGTTTTTT CASSLRVLSEKLFF
14 TRBJ2-2 . TRBD1 TRBV7-7 TGTGCCAGCAGCCGGGACAGGTCCACCGGGGAGCTGTTTTTT CASSRDRSTGELFF
14 TRBJ2-1 . . TRBV21-1 TGTGCCAGCAGCAGACAGAAAAGAAACAATGAGCAGTTCTTC CASSRQKRNNEQFF
14 TRBJ1-2 . . TRBV27 TGTGCCACGCGCACCCGGACAGCTAACTATGGCTACACCTTC CATRTRTANYGYTF
17 TRBJ1-1 . . TRBV10-1 TGCGCCACCGTTATAACAGGGACCCATTATCCAAGCACTGAAGCTTTCTTT CATVITGTHYPSTEAFF
13 TRBJ1-5 . . TRBV5-1 TGCGCCAGCAGCCCACAGGGAAATCAGCCCCAGCATTTT CASSPQGNQPQHF
13 TRBJ2-7 . . TRBV28 TGTGCCAGCAAAGAGGGCGACCCCTACGAGCAGTACTTC CASKEGDPYEQYF
15 TRBJ2-2 . . TRBV3-1/TRBV3-2 TGTGCCAGCAGCCAACGCGGGGCCCCCACCGGGGAGCTGTTTTTT CASSQRGAPTGELFF
20 TRBJ2-5 . TRBD1 TRBV7-8 TGTGCCAGCAGCCCACTGGCCAGACAGGGGGCGAAAACGAGCAAAGAGACCCAGTACTTC CASSPLARQGAKTSKETQYF